These 32 T cell receptor beta chains share one sample of origin, sequenced in a study of T cell repertoires in ileal Crohn's disease. Profiled with immunoSEQ multiplex PCR; TCRdb holds only in-frame clones, not every one. The table lists roughly 5,300 clones, approximately 80% of them singletons. Specified time point: neoterminal ileum biopsy at postoperative endoscopy, about 6 months after surgery. Sequenced input: ileal tissue. The receptors shown here come from an adult with Crohn's disease.

The V gene is TRBV19, the J gene TRBJ2-7, with D possibly TRBD1 on 6 matching bases. This CDR3 has 15 amino acids. The V end was cut by 3 bases, the J end by 2 bases, with 14 bases between. The germline V gene has CDR1 LNHDA and CDR2 SQIVND (reference sequence). CDR3 sequence reads: CASSMEPGQPYEQYF. The DNA of the CDR3 is TGTGCCAGTAGTATGGAGCCGGGACAACCCTACGAGCAGTACTTC.

The chain links TRBV19 to TRBJ2-7; weak D call: TRBD2 (5 bases). This CDR3 is 11 amino acids long. Trimming shortened V by 4 bases and J by 7 bases, and 8 bases separated the two germline ends. The germline gives CDR1 LNHDA, CDR2 SQIVND (reference sequence). DNA of the CDR3: TGTGCCAGTAGTAAGAGGGAAGAGCAGTACTTC. This translates into CASSKREEQYF.

The gene calls are TRBV7-9 and TRBJ1-1; the match to TRBD1 covers 8 bases. CDR3 size: 15 residues. CDR1 is SEHNR, CDR2 FQNEAQ, per germline (reference sequence). The V and J ends lost 4 bases and 3 bases, in that order; junction bases with no gene match: 7. CDR3: CASSSWTGSDTEAFF. The CDR3 nucleotides read TGTGCCAGCAGCTCTTGGACAGGGAGCGACACTGAAGCTTTCTTT. Together with reference TRBV7-9 and TRBJ1-1, the CDR3 gives the full variable domain: DTGVSQNPRHKITKRGQNVTFRCDPISEHNRLYWYRQTLGQGPEFLTYFQNEAQLEKSRLLSDRFSAERPKGSFSTLEIQRTEQGDSAMYLCASSSWTGSDTEAFFGQGTRLTVV.

CDR3 nucleotide sequence: TGTGCCAGCAGCTTGTTCACTGGGACAGGGGTGGCTTTCTTT. It is translated as CASSLFTGTGVAFF. This sequence joins TRBV5-6 and TRBJ1-1; TRBD1 agrees at 10 bases. The V gene's germline CDR1 is SGHDT and CDR2 YYEEEE. The CDR3 totals 14 residues. V was pared by 1 base and J by 11 bases, with 8 bases of the junction left unmatched.

The rearrangement uses TRBV7-6 and TRBJ2-5; possibly TRBD1 for D (5 bases). CDR1 SGHVS and CDR2 FNYEAQ come from the germline V gene. The CDR3 loop spans 14 amino acids. Trimming removed 1 base at V and 4 bases at J, with 10 bases between. The DNA of the CDR3 is TGTGCCAGCAGCTTAGGGGGCCAGGGAGAGACCCAGTACTTC. Residues: CASSLGGQGETQYF.

The rearrangement uses TRBV2 and TRBJ1-4; the D is unclear. CDR3 length: 14 residues. The germline V gene encodes CDR1 SNHLY and CDR2 FYNNEI. V was shortened by 8 bases and J by 8 bases, with 18 bases between the two germline ends. CDR3: CASQTVSWEEKLFF. DNA of the CDR3: TGTGCCAGCCAAACGGTCAGTTGGGAAGAAAAACTGTTTTTT.

The gene calls are TRBV14 and TRBJ1-3, with 8 nucleotides matching TRBD1. The trim removed 1 base at V and 4 bases at J, leaving 6 bases unmatched. Germline V gives CDR1 SGHDN, CDR2 FVKESK. CDR3 length: 16 residues. The CDR3 DNA reads TGTGCCAGCAGCCAAGTGGGACAGGCTGGAGGAAACACCATATATTTT. Protein product: CASSQVGQAGGNTIYF. Together with reference TRBV14 and TRBJ1-3, the CDR3 gives the full variable domain: EAGVTQFPSHSVIEKGQTVTLRCDPISGHDNLYWYRRVMGKEIKFLLHFVKESKQDESGMPNNRFLAERTGGTYSTLKVQPAELEDSGVYFCASSQVGQAGGNTIYFGEGSWLTVV.

The V and J genes are TRBV7-9 and TRBJ1-5, with D tentatively TRBD1 (5 bases). Germline V gene sequence: CDR1 SEHNR, CDR2 FQNEAQ (reference sequence). Trimming took 1 base from V and 7 from J, leaving 8 bases between them. This CDR3 is 13 amino acids long. The DNA for the CDR3 is TGTGCCAGCAGCTTAGGGGGGGAGCAGCCCCAGCATTTT. Translation: CASSLGGEQPQHF.

CDR3 coding DNA: TGTGCCAGCACCTCCCCGAGCGGGGAGCTGTTTTTT. This gives the protein CASTSPSGELFF. The chain recombines TRBV6-5 with TRBJ2-2; no clear D gene. Germline assignment: CDR1 MNHEY and CDR2 SVGAGI. The V end lost 7 bases, the J end lost 7 bases, and 10 bases lay between the germline ends. This CDR3 has 12 residues.

V and J are TRBV5-1 and TRBJ2-2; 7 bases are a match to TRBD1. The V segment lost 6 bases and the J segment 5 bases; nucleotides outside the gene matches: 7. From germline, CDR1 is SGHRS and CDR2 YFSETQ. The CDR3 covers 14 residues. CDR3 sequence: CASNSQGETGELFF. The CDR3 nucleotides read TGCGCCAGCAATTCCCAGGGGGAGACCGGGGAGCTGTTTTTT.

The J gene is TRBJ2-1, the V gene TRBV27, with 11 bases identical to TRBD2. Germline V gives CDR1 MNHEY, CDR2 SMNVEV (reference sequence). The CDR3 is made up of 16 amino acids. The trim removed 4 bases at V and 4 bases at J, leaving 6 bases unmatched. CDR3 nucleotide sequence: TGTGCCAGCAGTTCCTTCACTAGCGGGGGTTACAATGAGCAGTTCTTC. This translates into CASSSFTSGGYNEQFF.

This chain uses TRBV5-4 with TRBJ1-2; TRBD1 matches 10 bases. This CDR3 has 15 residues. Germline loops: CDR1 SGHNT, CDR2 YYREEE (reference sequence). V dropped 5 bases and J dropped 3; count of bases not matched to a gene: 7. The CDR3, as DNA: TGTGCCAGCAGAGCCCTTGGACAGGGGGACTATGGCTACACCTTC. Residues: CASRALGQGDYGYTF.

The rearrangement uses TRBV18 and TRBJ1-2; D possibly corresponds to TRBD1 (6 bases). Germline lookup yields CDR1 KGHSH and CDR2 LQKENI. V was cut by 4 bases and J by 0 bases, with 12 bases left in between. This CDR3 comprises 15 residues. The CDR3 is CASSLTDRSNYGYTF. The CDR3 bases are TGTGCCAGCTCACTTACGGACAGATCTAACTATGGCTACACCTTC.

The chain uses TRBV5-1 and TRBJ1-2; no definite D call. V lost 0 bases, J lost 6 bases, and 18 bases lay in between. The CDR3 sequence is 16 residues long. Germline CDR1 is SGHRS and CDR2 is YFSETQ. The CDR3 protein is CASSLVGSERENGYTF. The CDR3 bases are TGCGCCAGCAGCTTGGTGGGATCGGAGAGAGAGAATGGCTACACCTTC.

This rearrangement joins TRBV18 to TRBJ2-6; TRBD1 matches 12 bases. V lost 4 bases and J lost 2; bases outside the gene matches: 9. This CDR3 spans 19 amino acids. The germline CDR1 and CDR2 sequences are KGHSH and LQKENI. In nucleotides, the CDR3 is TGTGCCAGCTCACTCAGTCCGGGACAGGGGGCAGCTGGGGCCAACGTCCTGACTTTC. The encoded protein is CASSLSPGQGAAGANVLTF.

This chain connects TRBV11-2 to TRBJ1-4; D unclear. V lost 2 bases to trimming and J lost 3 bases, with 13 bases between them. Germline V lookup: CDR1 SGHAT, CDR2 FQNNGV. This CDR3 region has 16 residues. CDR3 amino acids: CASSLRRETANEKLFF. The CDR3 bases are TGTGCCAGCAGCTTACGGAGGGAAACGGCTAATGAAAAACTGTTTTTT.

The J gene is TRBJ2-7, the V gene TRBV4-3, with a weak D call TRBD2 (6 bases). Per the germline V gene, CDR1 is LGHNA and CDR2 is YSLEER. Trimming pared 5 bases from V and 5 bases from J, leaving 16 bases between. This CDR3 region has 14 residues. CDR3 DNA sequence: TGCGCCAGCAGCTTCAGGCGGGGAGAGGACGAGCAGTACTTC. As protein: CASSFRRGEDEQYF.

This clone has only a few counts. V is TRBV9 and J is TRBJ2-7; D is unclear. Per the germline V gene, CDR1 is SGDLS and CDR2 is YYNGEE. Trimming took 4 bases from V and 3 from J, leaving 8 bases between them. CDR3 length: 12 residues. The CDR3 region is CASSNPGYEQYF. The CDR3 DNA follows: TGTGCCAGCAGCAATCCAGGCTACGAGCAGTACTTC.

This chain joins TRBV7-6 and TRBJ2-7; D could derive from TRBD1 or TRBD2 (6 bases each). The V end was cut by 4 bases, the J end by 5 bases, with 18 bases between. CDR3 length: 15 residues. Looked up from germline, CDR1 is SGHVS and CDR2 is FNYEAQ. As DNA, the CDR3 is TGTGCCAGCAGCTCCGGGGGCGTCAGCCGCAACGAGCAGTACTTC. Translated, it gives CASSSGGVSRNEQYF. Complete variable domain (other parts from reference TRBV7-6 and TRBJ2-7): GAGVSQSPRYKVTKRGQDVALRCDPISGHVSLYWYRQALGQGPEFLTYFNYEAQQDKSGLPNDRFSAERPEGSISTLTIQRTEQRDSAMYRCASSSGGVSRNEQYFGPGTRLTVT.

This clone has just one count. V and J are TRBV7-3 and TRBJ1-2, with TRBD1 matching 7 bases. Trimming removed 0 bases from V and 8 bases from J; junction bases left unmatched: 3. Germline CDR1 reads SGHTA; CDR2 reads FQGTGA. The CDR3 loop spans 13 amino acids. In DNA, the CDR3 is TGTGCCAGCAGCTTAACCAGGGGGAGAGGCTACACCTTC. It codes for CASSLTRGRGYTF. The variable domain in full, completed from reference TRBV7-3 and TRBJ1-2, reads GAGVSQTPSNKVTEKGKYVELRCDPISGHTALYWYRQSLGQGPEFLIYFQGTGAADDSGLPNDRFFAVRPEGSVSTLKIQRTERGDSAVYLCASSLTRGRGYTFGSGTRLTVV.

The chain combines TRBV11-2 with TRBJ2-5; D gene uncertain. Per germline, CDR1 SGHAT and CDR2 FQNNGV. Trimming removed 1 base from V and 5 bases from J, with 8 bases in between. The CDR3 extends over 13 amino acids. The CDR3 spells CASSLVIGETQYF. In nucleotides, the CDR3 is TGTGCCAGCAGCTTAGTAATAGGGGAGACCCAGTACTTC.

The V and J genes are TRBV6-5 and TRBJ1-1, with no clear D. Germline V gene data show CDR1 as MNHEY and CDR2 as SVGAGI. The CDR3 is 15 amino acids. V dropped 0 bases and J dropped 5 bases, with 13 bases sitting between them. Here the CDR3 reads CASSYSTSVETEAFF. CDR3 DNA: TGTGCCAGCAGTTACTCGACATCAGTGGAAACTGAAGCTTTCTTT.

The chain couples TRBV29-1 to TRBJ2-7; no firm D call. Per germline, CDR1 SQVTM and CDR2 ANQGSEA. The CDR3 sequence is 11 residues long. V was clipped by 2 bases and J by 3 bases, with 5 bases between them. The DNA for the CDR3 is TGCAGCGTTGAACGGAACTACGAGCAGTACTTC. Its translation: CSVERNYEQYF.

V and J are TRBV5-1 and TRBJ2-7, with D tentatively TRBD1 or TRBD2 (5 bases each). In germline, CDR1 is SGHRS, CDR2 YFSETQ. This CDR3 spans 14 amino acids. With 0 bases removed from V and 6 bases from J, the gap between germline ends came to 13 bases. CDR3 loop: CASSLVGTLFEQYF. In DNA form, the CDR3 reads TGCGCCAGCAGCTTGGTGGGGACCCTCTTCGAGCAGTACTTC.

The rearrangement uses TRBV21-1 and TRBJ1-1. TRBV21-1 is reported as a pseudogene. The CDR3 is made up of 10 amino acids. The CDR3 DNA reads TGTGCCAGCAGCAAATTTGGAGCTTTCTTT. It specifies CASSKFGAFF.

This clone was found once. The gene calls are TRBV14 and TRBJ2-5; 10 bases agree with TRBD2. CDR3 length equals 17 residues. J lost 7 bases, V lost 0 bases, and 11 bases had no gene match. Germline CDR1 is SGHDN and CDR2 is FVKESK. CDR3 bases: TGTGCCAGCAGCCAAGATAAGGGACTAGCGAGCCTAGGGACCCAGTACTTC. It translates to CASSQDKGLASLGTQYF.

This clone was observed a handful of times. The J gene is TRBJ2-5, the V gene TRBV9, with 10 bases that match TRBD2. Germline V gives CDR1 SGDLS, CDR2 YYNGEE. After removal of 0 bases from V and 2 bases from J, the junction contained 7 bases not matched to a gene. The length of the CDR3 is 17 residues. DNA of the CDR3: TGTGCCAGCAGCGTAGAAGGGATACTAGCGGGGCAAGAGACCCAGTACTTC. Translation: CASSVEGILAGQETQYF.

This chain uses TRBV6-5 with TRBJ2-1, with D possibly TRBD1 on 5 matching bases. CDR1 is MNHEY, CDR2 SVGAGI, per germline. The germline V and J ends were trimmed by 8 bases and 6 bases, with 8 bases remaining between them. This CDR3 region has 11 residues. The CDR3 region is CASRRGNEQFF. The DNA of the CDR3 is TGTGCCAGCCGAAGGGGCAATGAGCAGTTCTTC.

A single count supports this clone. The chain couples TRBV5-4 to TRBJ2-3; TRBD2 matches 8 bases. The V segment lost 2 bases and the J segment 4 bases; nucleotides outside the gene matches: 9. The CDR3 covers 16 residues. Germline assignment: CDR1 SGHNT and CDR2 YYREEE (reference sequence). CDR3 sequence (DNA): TGTGCCAGCAGCTTTAACCGCGGGGGGATTTCAGATACGCAGTATTTT. It specifies CASSFNRGGISDTQYF.

The count of this clone is one. The chain joins TRBV6-6 to TRBJ2-2; D uncertain. Germline V gene sequence: CDR1 MNHNY, CDR2 SVGAGI (reference sequence). The CDR3 sequence is 15 residues long. V lost 1 base and J lost 0, with 6 bases in between. The CDR3 here is CASSYLAPNTGELFF. The CDR3 DNA follows: TGTGCCAGCAGTTACTTAGCCCCGAACACCGGGGAGCTGTTTTTT.

The genes are TRBV30 and TRBJ1-5, with D possibly being TRBD1 (5 bases). V shed 3 bases and J shed 2 bases, with 17 bases lying between them. The germline V gene has CDR1 GTSNPN and CDR2 SVGIG (reference sequence). This CDR3 spans 16 amino acids. The CDR3 DNA reads as TGTGCCTGGAGCCGCCAGGGTGTCGGGGGCAATCAGCCCCAGCATTTT. Amino acid sequence: CAWSRQGVGGNQPQHF.

V usage is TRBV6-5 and J usage is TRBJ2-7, with D maybe TRBD1 (5 bases). Germline V CDR1 and CDR2: MNHEY, SVGAGI. V was pared by 8 bases and J by 3 bases, with 20 bases between. The CDR3 is 15 residues long. The chain's CDR3 is CASALQRSGLYEQYF. The CDR3 DNA follows: TGTGCCAGCGCCTTACAACGGTCAGGGCTCTACGAGCAGTACTTC.